Following are 10 T cell receptor beta chains from one sample sequenced in a study of molecular identifiers for immune sequencing clone quantification. TCRdb passed the PCR reads through MiXCR, listing each CDR3 protein once. The table records about 640,000 distinct CDR3 sequences, just under 20% of them present only once. The material sequenced was naive CD8+ T cells from blood, with Jurkat cell RNA spiked in. Subset: FACS-sorted CD8+CD4-CCR7+CD45RA+ naive T cells. Every receptor here comes from a human donor in good health. Some libraries in this study had Jurkat cell RNA spiked in.

At least ten counts were recorded for this clonotype. The chain uses TRBV5-4 and TRBJ1-5; D unclear. CDR1 SGHNT and CDR2 YYREEE come from the germline V gene (reference sequence). Trimming left V 3 bases short and J 3 bases short, with 7 bases between. The CDR3 runs to 13 residues. In nucleotides, the CDR3 is TGTGCCAGCAGCTCGCTCCCCAATCAGCCCCAGCATTTT. Its translation: CASSSLPNQPQHF.

The rearrangement links TRBV5-6 to TRBJ2-7, with 8 bases matching TRBD1. Germline trimming cut 5 bases from V and 1 base from J; bases unmatched to any gene: 2. This CDR3 region has 13 residues. Germline assignment: CDR1 SGHDT and CDR2 YYEEEE. The CDR3 DNA follows: TGTGCCAGCAGACACAGGGGGTCCTACGAGCAGTACTTC. Its translation is CASRHRGSYEQYF.

This clonotype was recorded at least ten times. The chain recombines TRBV29-1 with TRBJ2-5, with 9 nucleotides matching TRBD1. The CDR3 totals 13 residues. V dropped 6 bases and J dropped 4; count of bases not matched to a gene: 6. From germline, CDR1 is SQVTM and CDR2 ANQGSEA. DNA for the CDR3: TGCAGCGTGGATACAGGGGGCGCAGAGACCCAGTACTTC. Amino acids: CSVDTGGAETQYF.

This clonotype was observed at least ten times. V usage is TRBV4-1 and J usage is TRBJ2-7, with 7 positions matching TRBD1. The CDR3 is 14 amino acids. Germline-derived CDR1 and CDR2 are MGHRA and YSYEKL. Unmatched junction bases numbered 5, after V lost 1 base and J lost 5 bases. CDR3: CASSQAQGLHEQYF. CDR3 DNA: TGCGCCAGCAGCCAAGCACAGGGGTTGCACGAGCAGTACTTC.

This clonotype was detected many times. The J gene is TRBJ2-7, the V gene TRBV4-3, with a tentative D call TRBD2 (5 bases). Germline-derived CDR1 and CDR2 are LGHNA and YSLEER. The ends were cut back, 0 bases at V and 3 bases at J, with 12 bases in the middle. CDR3 length: 15 amino acids. CDR3 protein: CASSQDRGSIYEQYF. The CDR3 DNA reads as TGCGCCAGCAGCCAAGACCGAGGGTCCATCTACGAGCAGTACTTC.

Comment on this clonotype: Just one base apart from a much larger clone, this may be a read error. CDR3 amino acids: CATSDLIDQETQYF. CDR3 bases: TGTGCCACCAGTGATTTGATAGACCAAGAGACCCAGTACTTC. The V and J genes are TRBV24-1 and TRBJ2-5; D not resolved. Germline CDR1 is KGHDR and CDR2 is SFDVKD. Trimming stripped 0 bases from V and 0 bases from J, with 4 bases between. The CDR3 totals 14 residues.

This clonotype came up many times. This chain links TRBV5-4 with TRBJ2-5, with 8 bases lining up with TRBD2. Losses at the gene ends were 4 bases for V and 0 bases for J; bases not matched to a gene: 8. Germline CDR1 is SGHNT and CDR2 is YYREEE (reference sequence). The CDR3 consists of 16 residues. The chain's CDR3 is CASSRTASGYQETQYF. The CDR3 region has the DNA TGTGCCAGCAGCCGTACGGCTAGCGGGTACCAAGAGACCCAGTACTTC.

Notes on this clonotype: This may arise from a read error, as a much more abundant clone is one base away. The chain combines TRBV4-3 with TRBJ2-7; maybe TRBD2 (5 bases). The CDR3 extends over 16 amino acids. The germline V gene encodes CDR1 LGHNA and CDR2 YSLEER. Trimming stripped 0 bases from V and 5 bases from J, with 17 bases between. The CDR3 sequence: CASSQDPRVPVDEQYF. The DNA for the CDR3 is TGCGCCAGCAGCCAAGATCCGCGGGTTCCCGTGGACGAGCAGTACTTC.

The sample holds a few counts of this clonotype. V usage is TRBV13 and J usage is TRBJ2-7; D is unclear. Trimming cost V 5 bases and J 7 bases, with 15 bases left between them. Germline assignment: CDR1 PRHDT and CDR2 FYEKMQ (reference sequence). This CDR3 comprises 13 residues. CDR3 coding DNA: TGTGCCAGCAGCCCCGGGTCCCCTGGGGAGCAGTACTTC. This encodes CASSPGSPGEQYF. The variable domain in full, with the rest retrieved from reference TRBV13 and TRBJ2-7, is AAGVIQSPRHLIKEKRETATLKCYPIPRHDTVYWYQQGPGQDPQFLISFYEKMQSDKGSIPDRFSAQQFSDYHSELNMSSLELGDSALYFCASSPGSPGEQYFGPGTRLTVT.

This clonotype came up many times. The chain recombines TRBV2 with TRBJ2-6; D not certain. In germline, CDR1 is SNHLY, CDR2 FYNNEI. The length of the CDR3 is 15 residues. The V end lost 6 bases, the J end lost 0 bases, and 9 bases lay between the germline ends. CDR3 sequence: CASRGSYSGANVLTF. CDR3 DNA: TGTGCCAGCAGAGGCTCATACTCTGGGGCCAACGTCCTGACTTTC. Drawing the rest from reference TRBV2 and TRBJ2-6, the complete variable domain is EPEVTQTPSHQVTQMGQEVILRCVPISNHLYFYWYRQILGQKVEFLVSFYNNEISEKSEIFDDQFSVERPDGSNFTLKIRSTKLEDSAMYFCASRGSYSGANVLTFGAGSRLTVL.